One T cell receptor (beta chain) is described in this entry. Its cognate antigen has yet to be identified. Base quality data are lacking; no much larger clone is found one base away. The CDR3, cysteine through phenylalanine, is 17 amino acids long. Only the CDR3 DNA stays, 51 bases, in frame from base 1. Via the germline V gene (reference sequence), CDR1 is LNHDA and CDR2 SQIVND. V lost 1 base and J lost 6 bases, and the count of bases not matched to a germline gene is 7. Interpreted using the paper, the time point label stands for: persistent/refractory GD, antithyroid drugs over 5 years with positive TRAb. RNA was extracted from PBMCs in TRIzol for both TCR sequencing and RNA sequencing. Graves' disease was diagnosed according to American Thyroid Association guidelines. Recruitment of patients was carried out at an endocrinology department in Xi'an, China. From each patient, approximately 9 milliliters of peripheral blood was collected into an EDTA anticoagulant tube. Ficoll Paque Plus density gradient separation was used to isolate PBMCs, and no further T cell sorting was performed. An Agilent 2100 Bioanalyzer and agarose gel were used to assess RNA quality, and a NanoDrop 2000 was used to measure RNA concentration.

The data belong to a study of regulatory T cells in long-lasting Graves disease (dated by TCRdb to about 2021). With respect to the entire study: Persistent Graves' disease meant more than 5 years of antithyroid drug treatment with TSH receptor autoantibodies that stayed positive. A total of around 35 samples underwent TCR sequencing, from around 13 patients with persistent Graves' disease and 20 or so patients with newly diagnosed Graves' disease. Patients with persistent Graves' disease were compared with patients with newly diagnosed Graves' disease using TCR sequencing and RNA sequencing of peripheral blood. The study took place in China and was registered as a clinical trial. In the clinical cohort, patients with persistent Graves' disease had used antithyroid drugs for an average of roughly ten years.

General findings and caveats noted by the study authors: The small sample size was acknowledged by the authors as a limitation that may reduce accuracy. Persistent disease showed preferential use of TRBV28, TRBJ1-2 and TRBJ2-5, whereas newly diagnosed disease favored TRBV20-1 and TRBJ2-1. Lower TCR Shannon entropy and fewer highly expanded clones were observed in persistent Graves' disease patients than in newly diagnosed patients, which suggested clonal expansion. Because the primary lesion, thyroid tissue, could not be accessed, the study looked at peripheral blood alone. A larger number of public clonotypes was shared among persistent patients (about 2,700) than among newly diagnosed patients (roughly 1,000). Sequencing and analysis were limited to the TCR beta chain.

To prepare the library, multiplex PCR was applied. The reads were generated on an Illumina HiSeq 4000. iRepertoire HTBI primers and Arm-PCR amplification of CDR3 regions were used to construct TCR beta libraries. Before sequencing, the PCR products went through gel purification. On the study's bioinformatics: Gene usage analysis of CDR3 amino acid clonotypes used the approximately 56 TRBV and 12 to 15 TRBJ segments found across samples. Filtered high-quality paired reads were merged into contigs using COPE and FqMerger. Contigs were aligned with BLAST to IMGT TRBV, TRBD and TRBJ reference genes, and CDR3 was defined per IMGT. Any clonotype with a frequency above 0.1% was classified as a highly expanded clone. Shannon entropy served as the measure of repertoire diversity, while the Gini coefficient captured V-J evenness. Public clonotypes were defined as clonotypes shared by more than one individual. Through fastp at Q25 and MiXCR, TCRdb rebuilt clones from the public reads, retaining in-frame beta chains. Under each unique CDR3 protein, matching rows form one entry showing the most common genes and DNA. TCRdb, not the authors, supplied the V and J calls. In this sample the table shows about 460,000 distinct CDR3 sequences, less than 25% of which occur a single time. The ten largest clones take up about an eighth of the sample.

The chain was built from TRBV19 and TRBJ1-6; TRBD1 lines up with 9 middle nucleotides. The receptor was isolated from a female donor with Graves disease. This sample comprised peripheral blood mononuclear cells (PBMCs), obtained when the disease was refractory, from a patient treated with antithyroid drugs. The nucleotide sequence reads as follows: TGTGCCAGTAGTATAGGACAGGGGGTTTCATCTAATTCACCCCTCCACTTT. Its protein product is CASSIGQGVSSNSPLHF.